Shown below are 30 T cell receptor beta chains from a single sample sequenced in a study of blood T cell repertoires in COVID-19. The table came from immunoSEQ multiplex PCR; TCRdb's copy has only in-frame clones and leaves some out. The data contain 250,000 to 300,000 clones, over 75% of them seen just once; the ten biggest clones take up 1.9%. The sample consisted of PBMCs or T cells enriched from blood (not recorded which). The receptors were gathered from a woman between 45 and 65 years old who had recovered from COVID-19.

This chain connects TRBV30 to TRBJ2-7, with TRBD1 as a possible D gene (6 bases). The germline V gene encodes CDR1 GTSNPN and CDR2 SVGIG (reference sequence). The ends were cut back, 2 bases at V and 1 base at J, with 12 bases in the middle. This CDR3 contains 14 residues. CDR3 residues: CAWSTGTHSYEQYF. DNA of the CDR3: TGTGCCTGGAGTACCGGGACACATTCCTACGAGCAGTACTTC.

This rearrangement joins TRBV5-4 to TRBJ1-6; no clear D. The CDR3 has 15 residues. V shed 4 bases and J shed 4 bases, with 12 bases lying between them. In germline, CDR1 is SGHNT, CDR2 YYREEE (reference sequence). The CDR3, as DNA: TGTGCCAGCAGCCGCGAACGAGCATATAATTCACCCCTCCACTTT. Its translation is CASSRERAYNSPLHF.

The table lists this clone with a count of one. The rearrangement uses TRBV28 and TRBJ2-7; TRBD1 agrees at 8 bases. CDR1 MDHEN and CDR2 SYDVKM come from the germline V gene. The CDR3 is 14 amino acids. V dropped 10 bases and J dropped 7; count of bases not matched to a gene: 15. CDR3 sequence reads: CATEPGGRAREQYF. The CDR3 nucleotides read TGTGCCACCGAACCAGGGGGCCGCGCACGGGAGCAGTACTTC. The variable domain in full, completed from reference TRBV28 and TRBJ2-7, reads DVKVTQSSRYLVKRTGEKVFLECVQDMDHENMFWYRQDPGLGLRLIYFSYDVKMKEKGDIPEGYSVSREKKERFSLILESASTNQTSMYLCATEPGGRAREQYFGPGTRLTVT.

The chain couples TRBV27 to TRBJ1-2; TRBD1 matches at 9 bases. Germline CDR1 reads MNHEY; CDR2 reads SMNVEV (reference sequence). This CDR3 has 15 amino acids. V gave up 4 bases and J gave up 4 bases; unmatched junction bases: 7. CDR3 in DNA: TGTGCCAGCAGTTCCCGACAGGGGGAGGTCTATGGCTACACCTTC. This translates into CASSSRQGEVYGYTF.

The sample holds one count of this clone. V is TRBV19 and J is TRBJ2-4; a weak D match, TRBD2 (5 bases). Germline V gene data show CDR1 as LNHDA and CDR2 as SQIVND (reference sequence). The CDR3 sequence is 13 residues long. V was shortened by 3 bases and J by 8 bases, with 11 bases between the two germline ends. The CDR3 bases are TGTGCCAGTAGTATTCCGGGGTCTGACATTCAGTACTTC. Translation: CASSIPGSDIQYF.

The chain has TRBV6-4 and TRBJ1-1, with a tentative D call TRBD1 (5 bases). Germline CDR1 MRHNA, CDR2 SNTAGT. Trimming stripped 4 bases from V and 4 bases from J, with 10 bases between. The CDR3 is 13 amino acids. This chain's CDR3 is CASSAETATEAFF. The CDR3 DNA follows: TGTGCCAGCAGTGCCGAGACAGCCACTGAAGCTTTCTTT.

This clone was counted a few times. This chain links TRBV2 with TRBJ1-5, with 7 bases matching TRBD1. The length of the CDR3 is 15 residues. CDR1 is SNHLY and CDR2 is FYNNEI in the germline V gene. With 1 base clipped from V and 2 bases from J, the junction kept 2 bases outside the gene matches. The CDR3 bases are TGTGCCAGCAGTGAAGTCGGGACAGGCAATCAGCCCCAGCATTTT. Its protein product is CASSEVGTGNQPQHF.

The V gene is TRBV7-2, the J gene TRBJ1-3, with 7 bases aligning to TRBD1. Looked up from germline, CDR1 is SGHTA and CDR2 is FQGNSA. The CDR3 extends over 15 amino acids. V lost 5 bases, J lost 0 bases, and 4 bases stayed unmatched. The CDR3 sequence: CASSTDRYSGNTIYF. In DNA, the CDR3 is TGTGCCAGCAGCACGGACAGGTACTCTGGAAACACCATATATTTT.

This clone was counted a single time. The chain is built from TRBV7-9 and TRBJ2-6; D uncertain. V was shortened by 5 bases and J by 3 bases, with 5 bases between the two germline ends. This CDR3 is built from 13 residues. From germline, CDR1 is SEHNR and CDR2 FQNEAQ (reference sequence). As DNA, the CDR3 is TGTGCCAGCAGCCCCAATGGGGCCAACGTCCTGACTTTC. This translates into CASSPNGANVLTF.

This sequence joins TRBV10-3 and TRBJ2-3; D gene ambiguous. The length of the CDR3 is 12 residues. The V and J ends lost 2 bases and 5 bases respectively, with 5 bases between them. The germline CDR1 and CDR2 sequences are ENHRY and SYGVKD. This chain's CDR3 is CAISETLDTQYF. The CDR3 DNA reads TGTGCCATCAGTGAGACTTTAGATACGCAGTATTTT.

V is TRBV28 and J is TRBJ2-7; TRBD1 matches at 11 bases. The CDR3 is made up of 13 amino acids. Germline CDR1 reads MDHEN; CDR2 reads SYDVKM. V lost 8 bases to trimming and J lost 5 bases; unmatched junction nucleotides: 5. CDR3 sequence (DNA): TGTGCCAGCTCTTGGACAGGGGGCAACGAGCAGTACTTC. As protein: CASSWTGGNEQYF.

The genes are TRBV5-4 and TRBJ2-7; 11 bases fit TRBD1. The V gene's germline CDR1 is SGHNT and CDR2 YYREEE (reference sequence). This CDR3 comprises 14 residues. The junction had 6 bases not matched to a gene; V was cut back by 4 bases and J by 6 bases. Here the CDR3 DNA reads TGTGCCAGCAGCAGGCCGGGACAGGGGGTCGAGCAGTACTTC. Translation gives CASSRPGQGVEQYF. Supplemented by reference TRBV5-4 and TRBJ2-7, the full variable domain reads ETGVTQSPTHLIKTRGQQVTLRCSSQSGHNTVSWYQQALGQGPQFIFQYYREEENGRGNFPPRFSGLQFPNYSSELNVNALELDDSALYLCASSRPGQGVEQYFGPGTRLTVT.

This chain links TRBV2 with TRBJ2-3, with 14 bases identical to TRBD2. This CDR3 contains 16 residues. Germline CDR1 reads SNHLY; CDR2 reads FYNNEI. J lost 3 bases, V lost 6 bases, and 5 bases had no gene match. CDR3: CASSWGLAGETDTQYF. The CDR3 DNA reads as TGTGCCAGCAGCTGGGGACTAGCGGGAGAAACAGATACGCAGTATTTT.

This clone was recorded only once. The rearrangement joins TRBV3-1 (or the pseudogene TRBV3-2) to TRBJ1-4, with D unresolved. CDR3 length: 16 amino acids. From germline, CDR1 is LGHDT and CDR2 YNNKEL (reference sequence). With 3 bases removed from V and 5 bases from J, the gap between germline ends came to 16 bases. CDR3 DNA: TGTGCCAGCAGCCAGTATGCGGCGGGCTTGAATGAAAAACTGTTTTTT. Translating it yields CASSQYAAGLNEKLFF.

This clone was observed once. This chain uses TRBV11-1 with TRBJ2-3, with D maybe TRBD2 (6 bases). This CDR3 contains 14 residues. V lost 4 bases to trimming and J lost 6 bases, with 14 bases between them. Germline V CDR1 and CDR2: SGHAT, FQDESV (reference sequence). This CDR3 is CASSSGTVGDTQYF. The CDR3 DNA follows: TGTGCCAGCAGCTCCGGGACTGTTGGGGATACGCAGTATTTT.

The chain employs TRBV10-3 and TRBJ1-2, with D possibly matching TRBD1 (6 bases). The CDR3 has 13 residues. Germline CDR1 and CDR2: ENHRY and SYGVKD. The V gene lost 7 bases and the J gene lost 7 bases, with 16 bases spanning the gap. The DNA for the CDR3 is TGTGCCATCACCACACAGGGAGAGGGTGGCTACACCTTC. Residues: CAITTQGEGGYTF.

The rearrangement joins TRBV2 to TRBJ1-1; 10 nucleotides agree with TRBD1. The CDR3 consists of 20 residues. Trimming removed 3 bases from V and 0 bases from J; junction bases left unmatched: 16. Looked up from germline, CDR1 is SNHLY and CDR2 is FYNNEI. The CDR3 nucleotides read TGTGCCAGCAGTGAGCCGACAGGGGGCGTTGGACCCTACATGAACACTGAAGCTTTCTTT. This codes for CASSEPTGGVGPYMNTEAFF.

J is TRBJ2-1 and V is TRBV9, with 7 nucleotides matching TRBD2. The CDR3 is 14 amino acids. The V gene end was trimmed by 3 bases and the J gene end by 7 bases; junction bases not matched to a gene: 7. CDR1 and CDR2 from the germline V gene are SGDLS and YYNGEE. Written as DNA, the CDR3 is TGTGCCAGCAGCGAGGTTGGGGGGGATAATGAGCAGTTCTTC. Protein product: CASSEVGGDNEQFF. Full variable domain (missing parts from reference TRBV9 and TRBJ2-1): DSGVTQTPKHLITATGQRVTLRCSPRSGDLSVYWYQQSLDQGLQFLIQYYNGEERAKGNILERFSAQQFPDLHSELNLSSLELGDSALYFCASSEVGGDNEQFFGPGTRLTVL.

This chain links TRBV18 with TRBJ1-6; D not resolved. Per germline, CDR1 KGHSH and CDR2 LQKENI. CDR3 length: 14 amino acids. V shed 3 bases and J shed 10 bases, with 13 bases lying between them. This CDR3 reads CASSPVGNYSPLHF. In nucleotides, the CDR3 is TGTGCCAGCTCACCGGTCGGGAATTACTCACCCCTCCACTTT.

The V gene is TRBV11-2, the J gene TRBJ2-1, with TRBD2 matching over 11 bases. Looked up from germline, CDR1 is SGHAT and CDR2 is FQNNGV. The J segment lost 1 base and the V segment lost 5 bases, leaving 7 bases of the junction unmatched. The CDR3 extends over 17 amino acids. The CDR3 here is CASSLSGTSGSYNEQFF. CDR3 in DNA: TGTGCCAGCAGCCTTTCCGGGACTAGCGGTTCCTACAATGAGCAGTTCTTC.

The CDR3 loop reads CASSLTGLDNEQFF. CDR3 in DNA: TGCGCCAGCAGCTTGACGGGTTTAGACAATGAGCAGTTCTTC. This chain links TRBV5-1 with TRBJ2-1; D is unclear. V lost 1 base, J lost 5 bases, and 10 bases lay in between. Germline V gives CDR1 SGHRS, CDR2 YFSETQ. This CDR3 spans 14 amino acids.

This clone was counted only a few times. Here the CDR3 DNA reads TGTGCCATCAGTGTTAGCGGGTTAGAAAAGGATACGCAGTATTTT. Translated: CAISVSGLEKDTQYF. The rearrangement links TRBV10-3 to TRBJ2-3, with 7 bases aligning to TRBD2. V lost 4 bases and J lost 6; bases outside the gene matches: 10. CDR1 is ENHRY and CDR2 is SYGVKD in the germline V gene. The CDR3 totals 15 residues.

The V call is TRBV4-1, the J call TRBJ1-2, with D tentatively TRBD1 (5 bases). V lost 0 bases to trimming and J lost 8 bases, with 10 bases between them. Germline lookup yields CDR1 MGHRA and CDR2 YSYEKL. The CDR3 is made up of 13 amino acids. The CDR3 here is CASSQDRAQGYTF. The DNA for the CDR3 is TGCGCCAGCAGCCAAGACAGGGCCCAGGGCTACACCTTC.

This chain links TRBV18 with TRBJ2-5, with 10 positions matching TRBD1. The CDR3 is 15 residues long. V shed 5 bases and J 5 bases; nucleotides not matched to a gene: 8. Germline V gene sequence: CDR1 KGHSH, CDR2 LQKENI. For the CDR3, the DNA is TGTGCCAGCTCAGAGATGACAGGGGGCAAGGAGACCCAGTACTTC. Residues: CASSEMTGGKETQYF. The complete variable domain, with remaining parts taken from reference TRBV18 and TRBJ2-5, reads NAGVMQNPRHLVRRRGQEARLRCSPMKGHSHVYWYRQLPEEGLKFMVYLQKENIIDESGMPKERFSAEFPKEGPSILRIQQVVRGDSAAYFCASSEMTGGKETQYFGPGTRLLVL.

V is TRBV2 and J is TRBJ1-3, with TRBD1 identical over 7 bases. The CDR3 runs 13 residues. The junction had 6 bases not matched to a gene; V was cut back by 11 bases and J by 2 bases. Germline V lookup: CDR1 SNHLY, CDR2 FYNNEI. CDR3 sequence reads: CAGKTGTGNTIYF. The CDR3, as DNA: TGTGCCGGAAAGACAGGGACTGGAAACACCATATATTTT.

The V and J genes are TRBV5-1 and TRBJ1-2; weak D call: TRBD1 (5 bases). The CDR3 sequence is 15 residues long. Germline V gene sequence: CDR1 SGHRS, CDR2 YFSETQ. Trimming stripped 4 bases from V and 4 bases from J, with 17 bases between. Here the CDR3 reads CASSPDTLGGYGYTF. The CDR3 bases are TGCGCCAGCAGCCCGGACACACTCGGGGGCTATGGCTACACCTTC.

This chain links TRBV3-1 (or the pseudogene TRBV3-2) with TRBJ2-3; 9 bases fit TRBD2. Trimming took 2 bases from V and 1 from J; bases not matched to a gene: 7. Germline CDR1 and CDR2: LGHDT and YNNKEL (reference sequence). This CDR3 contains 17 residues. CDR3 in DNA: TGTGCCAGCAGCCAATTTGCGGGGGGGCGACGCACAGATACGCAGTATTTT. Encoded protein: CASSQFAGGRRTDTQYF.

The chain joins TRBV28 to TRBJ2-7; 9 nucleotides line up with TRBD1. After removal of 4 bases from V and 3 bases from J, the junction contained 4 bases not matched to a gene. CDR1 is MDHEN and CDR2 is SYDVKM in the germline V gene. The CDR3 covers 14 residues. In DNA, the CDR3 is TGTGCCAGCAGTTCGACAGGGGGGAACTACGAGCAGTACTTC. Translating it yields CASSSTGGNYEQYF.

The gene calls are TRBV5-1 and TRBJ2-3; 7 positions match TRBD2. This CDR3 is built from 16 residues. V lost 4 bases and J lost 0; bases outside the gene matches: 8. CDR1 is SGHRS and CDR2 is YFSETQ in the germline V gene. Written as DNA, the CDR3 is TGCGCCAGCAGCCCCCAAGTTAGCGGGAGCACAGATACGCAGTATTTT. Encoded protein: CASSPQVSGSTDTQYF.

CDR3 coding DNA: TGTGCCATCAGTGAGTCGAGGACAGGGAACACTGAAGCTTTCTTT. Amino acid sequence: CAISESRTGNTEAFF. V gene TRBV10-3 combines with J gene TRBJ1-1; TRBD1 matches 7 bases. The V gene's germline CDR1 is ENHRY and CDR2 SYGVKD. The CDR3 sequence is 15 residues long. The V gene end was trimmed by 0 bases and the J gene end by 1 base; junction bases not matched to a gene: 2.